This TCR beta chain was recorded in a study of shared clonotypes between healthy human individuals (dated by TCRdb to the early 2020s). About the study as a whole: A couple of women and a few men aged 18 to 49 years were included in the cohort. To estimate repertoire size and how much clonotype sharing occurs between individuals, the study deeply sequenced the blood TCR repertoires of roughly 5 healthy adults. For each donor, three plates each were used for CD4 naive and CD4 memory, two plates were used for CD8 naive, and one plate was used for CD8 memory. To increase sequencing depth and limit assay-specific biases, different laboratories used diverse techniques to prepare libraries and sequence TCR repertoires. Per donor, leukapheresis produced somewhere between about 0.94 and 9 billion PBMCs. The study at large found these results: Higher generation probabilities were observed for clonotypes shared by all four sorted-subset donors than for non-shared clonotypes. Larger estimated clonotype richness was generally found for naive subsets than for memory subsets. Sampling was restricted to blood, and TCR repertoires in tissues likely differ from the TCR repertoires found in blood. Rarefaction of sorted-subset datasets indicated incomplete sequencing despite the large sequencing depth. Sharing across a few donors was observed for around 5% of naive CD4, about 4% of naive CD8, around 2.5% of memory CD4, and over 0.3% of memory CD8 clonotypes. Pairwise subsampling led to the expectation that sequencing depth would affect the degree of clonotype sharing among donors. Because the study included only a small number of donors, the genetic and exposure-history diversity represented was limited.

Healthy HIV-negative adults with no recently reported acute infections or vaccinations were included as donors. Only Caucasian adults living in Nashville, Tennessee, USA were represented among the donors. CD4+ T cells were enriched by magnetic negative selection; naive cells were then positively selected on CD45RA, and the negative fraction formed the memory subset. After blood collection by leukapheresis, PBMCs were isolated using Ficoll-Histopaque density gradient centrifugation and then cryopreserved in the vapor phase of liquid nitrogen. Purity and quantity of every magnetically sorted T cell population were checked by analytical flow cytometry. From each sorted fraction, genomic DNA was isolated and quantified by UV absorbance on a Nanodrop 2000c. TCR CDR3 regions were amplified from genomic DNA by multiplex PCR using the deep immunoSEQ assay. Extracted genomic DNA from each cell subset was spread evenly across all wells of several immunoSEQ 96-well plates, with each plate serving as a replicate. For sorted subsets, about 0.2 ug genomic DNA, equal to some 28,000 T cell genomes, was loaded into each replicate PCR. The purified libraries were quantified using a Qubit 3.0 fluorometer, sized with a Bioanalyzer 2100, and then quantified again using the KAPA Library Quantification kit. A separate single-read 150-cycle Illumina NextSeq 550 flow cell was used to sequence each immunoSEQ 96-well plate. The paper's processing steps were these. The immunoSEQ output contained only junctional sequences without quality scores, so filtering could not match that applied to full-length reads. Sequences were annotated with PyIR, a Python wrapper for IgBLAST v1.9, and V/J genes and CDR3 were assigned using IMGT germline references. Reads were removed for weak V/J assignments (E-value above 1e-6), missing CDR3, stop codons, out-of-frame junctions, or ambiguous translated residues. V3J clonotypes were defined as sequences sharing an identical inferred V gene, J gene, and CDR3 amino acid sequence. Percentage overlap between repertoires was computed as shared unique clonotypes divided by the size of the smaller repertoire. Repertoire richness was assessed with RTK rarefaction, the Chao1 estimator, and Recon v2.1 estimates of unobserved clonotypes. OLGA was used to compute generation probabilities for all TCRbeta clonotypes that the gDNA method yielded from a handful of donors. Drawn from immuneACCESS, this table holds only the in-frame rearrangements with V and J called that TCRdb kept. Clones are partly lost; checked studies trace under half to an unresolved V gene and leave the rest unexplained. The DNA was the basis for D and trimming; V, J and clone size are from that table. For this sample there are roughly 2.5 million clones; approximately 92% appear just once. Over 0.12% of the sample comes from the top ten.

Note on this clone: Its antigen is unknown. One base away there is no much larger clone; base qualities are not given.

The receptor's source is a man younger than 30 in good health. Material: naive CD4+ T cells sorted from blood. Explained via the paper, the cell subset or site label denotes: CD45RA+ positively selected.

The base sequence is TGCGCCAGCAGCCAGATCCCCGGGGACAGGGGTGGCTACACCTTC. It encodes CASSQIPGDRGGYTF. This chain joins TRBV5-1 to TRBJ1-2; 10 nucleotides in the junction match TRBD1. Based on the germline V gene, the CDR1 and CDR2 sequences are SGHRS and YFSETQ. Relative to germline, V is missing 4 bases and J is missing 7 bases, with 10 bases of the junction outside any gene match. From cysteine to phenylalanine, the CDR3 is 15 amino acids long. Kept here is only the CDR3 DNA, which spans 45 bases and is read in frame from base 1. With the portions outside the CDR3 filled from the reference TRBV5-1 and TRBJ1-2 genes, the complete variable region becomes KAGVTQTPRYLIKTRGQQVTLSCSPISGHRSVSWYQQTPGQGLQFLFEYFSETQRNKGNFPGRFSGRQFSNSRSEMNVSTLELGDSALYLCASSQIPGDRGGYTFGSGTRLTVV.